This T cell receptor beta chain was sequenced during a study of blood T cell repertoires in COVID-19. The germline V gene has CDR1 SGHRS and CDR2 YFSETQ. The length of the CDR3 is 17 residues. Trimming removed 4 bases from V and 0 bases from J, with 16 bases in between. Residents of over 20 US areas, aged about 18 to 100 years, made up the participants. Researchers sorted participants into cohorts using their self-reported clinical history. The table came from immunoSEQ multiplex PCR; TCRdb's copy has only in-frame clones and leaves some out. The sample includes 150,000 or so clones, about 90% of them seen just once.

The sample comprised PBMCs or T cells enriched from blood (not recorded which). This sequence was found in a human donor with acute COVID-19. The donor label of this sample is uncertain. V and J are TRBV5-1 and TRBJ2-2; TRBD1 is a possible D gene (6 bases). The CDR3 region is CASSGGEGVTNTGELFF. The DNA of the CDR3 is TGCGCCAGCAGCGGAGGCGAGGGGGTAACGAACACCGGGGAGCTGTTTTTT.